This TCR beta chain was sequenced for a study of patients and donors after allogeneic stem cell transplantation. This clonotype was seen many times. V was pared by 0 bases and J by 0 bases, with 11 bases between. Germline-derived CDR1 and CDR2 are LGHNA and YNFKEQ. This CDR3 has 16 amino acids. TCRdb independently ran MiXCR on the RT-PCR reads; one entry per CDR3 protein. The data hold approximately 88,000 distinct CDR3 sequences, with 5% observed a single time. This sequence joins TRBV4-2 and TRBJ1-2; D unresolved. The source is a human donor who was either an allogeneic HSCT recipient or a stem cell or donor lymphocyte infusion donor (not recorded which). It is not recorded whose cells these are; they may come from a transplant donor. Sequences were obtained from blood, either unsorted or a sorted T cell fraction (not recorded which). CDR3 nucleotide sequence: TGTGCCAGCAGCCAAGACCCCCCCAAGGCTAACTATGGCTACACCTTC. This translates into CASSQDPPKANYGYTF.